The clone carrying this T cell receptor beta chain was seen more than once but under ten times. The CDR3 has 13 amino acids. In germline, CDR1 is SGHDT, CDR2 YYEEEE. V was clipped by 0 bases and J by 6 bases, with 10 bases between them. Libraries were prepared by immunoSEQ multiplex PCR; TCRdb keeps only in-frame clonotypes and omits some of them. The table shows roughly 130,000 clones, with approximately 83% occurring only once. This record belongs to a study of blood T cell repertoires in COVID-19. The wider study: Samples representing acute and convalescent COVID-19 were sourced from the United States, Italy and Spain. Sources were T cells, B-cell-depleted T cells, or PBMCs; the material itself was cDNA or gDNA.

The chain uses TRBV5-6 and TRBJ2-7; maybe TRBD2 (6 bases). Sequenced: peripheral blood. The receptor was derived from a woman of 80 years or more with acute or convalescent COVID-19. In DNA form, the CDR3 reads TGTGCCAGCAGCTTGGCGGGGGTCCTCGAGCAGTACTTC. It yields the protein CASSLAGVLEQYF.